The 15 T cell receptor beta chains in this list originate from one sample, sequenced in a study of blood T cells in healthy people across ages. The use of a sample-barcoded 5' primer and a J-beta primer mix characterized a second PCR of roughly 7 to 12 cycles. TCRdb called the 5' RACE reads again in MiXCR, with one record for every CDR3 protein. The sample has some 900,000 distinct CDR3 sequences; roughly 43% are singletons. Specimen: blood. These receptor sequences come from a man under 40 in good health.

This sequence joins TRBV6-2 or TRBV6-3 and TRBJ1-5, with D hard to call. The CDR3 consists of 13 residues. Germline-derived CDR1 and CDR2 are MNHEY and SVGEGT. V was clipped by 2 bases and J by 6 bases, with 8 bases between them. The CDR3 reads CASSYNTGQPQHF. CDR3 in DNA: TGTGCCAGCAGTTACAACACCGGTCAGCCCCAGCATTTT.

V is TRBV9 and J is TRBJ2-5, with 7 bases lining up with TRBD2. The end of the DNA is better explained by TRBJ2-4, so the J call may be wrong. Germline V gene lookup returns CDR1 SGDLS and CDR2 YYNGEE. This CDR3 region has 16 residues. The CDR3 region has the DNA TGTGCCAGCAGCGTAGCTAGCGGACTAGCCAAAAACATTCAGTACTTC. Translation: CASSVASGLAKNIQYF.

This clonotype was observed a few times. The V call is TRBV6-5, the J call TRBJ1-6; D gene ambiguous. V dropped 0 bases and J dropped 5 bases, with 11 bases sitting between them. Per germline, CDR1 MNHEY and CDR2 SVGAGI. This CDR3 spans 16 amino acids. The CDR3 nucleotides read TGTGCCAGCAGTTACTCACGTAACAGCCATAATTCACCCCTCCACTTT. Amino acid sequence: CASSYSRNSHNSPLHF.

The table lists this clonotype with a few counts. The V gene is TRBV11-2, the J gene TRBJ2-1, with 10 bases matching TRBD1. CDR1 SGHAT and CDR2 FQNNGV come from the germline V gene. With 5 bases clipped from V and 5 bases from J, the junction kept 6 bases outside the gene matches. The CDR3 contains 15 residues. The CDR3: CASSLGTGDHNEQFF. In DNA, the CDR3 is TGTGCCAGCAGCCTAGGGACAGGGGATCACAATGAGCAGTTCTTC.

This clonotype has a handful of counts. The gene calls are TRBV10-3 and TRBJ1-2, with unresolved D. Looked up from germline, CDR1 is ENHRY and CDR2 is SYGVKD. The CDR3 sequence is 13 residues long. Between the trimmed V and J ends, which lost 6 bases and 1 base, there was a span of 9 bases. The CDR3 DNA sequence: TGTGCCATCAGAACCGGGATTAACTATGGCTACACCTTC. Encoded protein: CAIRTGINYGYTF.

This clonotype has only a few counts. This chain connects TRBV5-1 to TRBJ1-5, with TRBD1 matching over 7 bases. Germline V gives CDR1 SGHRS, CDR2 YFSETQ. With V trimmed by 3 bases and J by 1 base, 13 bases remained unmatched. This CDR3 region has 18 residues. The DNA for the CDR3 is TGCGCCAGCAGCTCCGAAAAAAGTGTGGACAGGAGCAATCAGCCCCAGCATTTT. Protein sequence: CASSSEKSVDRSNQPQHF.

This clonotype was seen a handful of times. This rearrangement joins TRBV7-2 to TRBJ1-1; unclear D gene. V was cut by 6 bases and J by 0 bases, with 8 bases left in between. The CDR3 runs 13 residues. The germline CDR1 and CDR2 sequences are SGHTA and FQGNSA. DNA for the CDR3: TGTGCCAGCAGTTCTCAGATGAACACTGAAGCTTTCTTT. Amino acid sequence: CASSSQMNTEAFF.

This rearrangement joins TRBV6-4 to TRBJ1-1; perhaps TRBD1 as D (5 bases). This CDR3 has 15 amino acids. Trimming removed 0 bases from V and 4 bases from J, with 12 bases in between. Per germline, CDR1 MRHNA and CDR2 SNTAGT. In nucleotides, the CDR3 is TGTGCCAGCAGTGACTCGACGGGGGGGACCACTGAAGCTTTCTTT. Encoded protein: CASSDSTGGTTEAFF.

The chain has TRBV30 and TRBJ1-2; TRBD1 might be the D (5 bases). Germline values: CDR1 GTSNPN, CDR2 SVGIG (reference sequence). V lost 0 bases, J lost 4 bases, and 9 bases lay in between. This CDR3 spans 13 amino acids. In nucleotides, the CDR3 is TGTGCCTGGAGTGTACGGGGCAGCTATGGCTACACCTTC. Amino acids: CAWSVRGSYGYTF. The full variable domain, in which reference TRBV30 and TRBJ1-2 provide the parts outside the CDR3, is SQTIHQWPATLVQPVGSPLSLECTVEGTSNPNLYWYRQAAGRGLQLLFYSVGIGQISSEVPQNLSASRPQDRQFILSSKKLLLSDSGFYLCAWSVRGSYGYTFGSGTRLTVV.

This clonotype was detected only once. A junction end diverges from the germline sequence, so it may reflect a read error. J is TRBJ2-4 and V is TRBV6-1; 7 positions agree with TRBD1. This CDR3 comprises 16 residues. CDR1 MNHNS and CDR2 SASEGT come from the germline V gene. CDR3 sequence reads: CASSSDRRLAKNIQCF. The CDR3 coding sequence is TGTGCCAGCAGCTCGGACAGGCGCTTAGCCAAAAACATTCAGTGCTTC.

V and J are TRBV12-3 or TRBV12-4 and TRBJ2-3; TRBD1 matches at 9 bases. The CDR3 runs to 16 residues. The V segment lost 6 bases and the J segment 6 bases; nucleotides outside the gene matches: 13. CDR3 residues: CASSLLGRGTGDTQYF. As DNA, the CDR3 is TGTGCCAGCAGCCTACTGGGCAGGGGGACAGGGGATACGCAGTATTTT.

In regard to this clonotype: At one boundary the junction diverges from the germline segment, which might be a read error. The rearrangement joins TRBV4-1 to TRBJ2-3; a weak D match, TRBD2 (5 bases). This CDR3 comprises 13 residues. Germline loops: CDR1 MGHRA, CDR2 YSYEKL. The DNA of the CDR3 is TGTGCCAGCAGCCAAGAGGGAGAAGATACGCAGTATTTT. It translates to CASSQEGEDTQYF.

This chain links TRBV28 with TRBJ2-5; D gene ambiguous. The CDR3 extends over 15 amino acids. With 2 bases removed from V and 2 bases from J, the gap between germline ends came to 12 bases. Germline loops: CDR1 MDHEN, CDR2 SYDVKM. The CDR3 reads CASSLGGEGQETQYF. Written as DNA, the CDR3 is TGTGCCAGCAGTTTAGGCGGAGAAGGACAAGAGACCCAGTACTTC.

This clonotype appeared a few times. The genes are TRBV6-2 or TRBV6-3 and TRBJ1-1, with a possible D match to TRBD1 (6 bases). The CDR3 has 15 amino acids. The germline V gene has CDR1 MNHEY and CDR2 SVGEGT. V was pared by 4 bases and J by 1 base, with 13 bases between. The CDR3 region is CASSSRQTGNTEAFF. The DNA of the CDR3 is TGTGCCAGCAGTTCCCGTCAGACAGGGAACACTGAAGCTTTCTTT.

V usage is TRBV27 and J usage is TRBJ2-7, with 9 bases identical to TRBD1. Losses at the gene ends were 2 bases for V and 2 bases for J; bases not matched to a gene: 4. Germline loops: CDR1 MNHEY, CDR2 SMNVEV (reference sequence). CDR3 length: 15 residues. In nucleotides, the CDR3 is TGTGCCAGCAGTTTAAGGGGACAGGGACCCTACGAGCAGTACTTC. Its translation: CASSLRGQGPYEQYF.